Presented here are 26 T cell receptor beta chains from one specimen sequenced in a study of graft-versus-host responses after intestinal transplantation. Their cognate antigens are unknown. Using immunoSEQ multiplex PCR, the repertoire was profiled, and TCRdb retains in-frame clones only, with some absent. This table has more than 85,000 clones, 92% appearing once. The material sequenced was unstimulated CD8+ T cells sorted from spleen or lymph node cells, taken before transplant. Receptor source: a human donor who was the organ donor for an intestinal transplant.

The V and J genes are TRBV25-1 and TRBJ2-7; D is unclear. Deletions cut 4 bases from V and 2 bases from J, with 3 bases between. Germline V CDR1 and CDR2: MGHDK, SYGVNS. CDR3 length equals 11 residues. The CDR3 nucleotides read TGTGCCAGCAGTGCCACCTACGAGCAGTACTTC. This gives the protein CASSATYEQYF.

The J gene is TRBJ1-2, the V gene TRBV27, with 7 bases identical to TRBD1. CDR3 length: 14 amino acids. Germline lookup yields CDR1 MNHEY and CDR2 SMNVEV (reference sequence). V was clipped by 3 bases and J by 2 bases; unmatched bases: 3. CDR3 DNA: TGTGCCAGCAGTTTCGGGACAGCCAACTATGGCTACACCTTC. It translates to CASSFGTANYGYTF.

The rearrangement links TRBV2 to TRBJ2-1; the D gene is possibly TRBD2 (5 bases). This CDR3 is built from 13 residues. Trimming took 4 bases from V and 4 from J, leaving 8 bases between them. Per germline, CDR1 SNHLY and CDR2 FYNNEI. As DNA, the CDR3 is TGTGCCAGCAGTGTGCTAGCTTACAATGAGCAGTTCTTC. Its translation: CASSVLAYNEQFF. Full variable domain (missing parts from reference TRBV2 and TRBJ2-1): EPEVTQTPSHQVTQMGQEVILRCVPISNHLYFYWYRQILGQKVEFLVSFYNNEISEKSEIFDDQFSVERPDGSNFTLKIRSTKLEDSAMYFCASSVLAYNEQFFGPGTRLTVL.

The chain combines TRBV13 with TRBJ2-1, with 12 bases matching TRBD1. V lost 4 bases to trimming and J lost 8 bases; unmatched junction nucleotides: 9. Looked up from germline, CDR1 is PRHDT and CDR2 is FYEKMQ (reference sequence). The CDR3 runs to 16 residues. The CDR3 region is CASSWRTGTGGDEQFF. The DNA of the CDR3 is TGTGCCAGCAGCTGGCGGACCGGGACAGGGGGCGATGAGCAGTTCTTC.

The chain links TRBV2 to TRBJ2-5; D possibly corresponds to TRBD2 (6 bases). There are 13 residues in the CDR3. Looked up from germline, CDR1 is SNHLY and CDR2 is FYNNEI. V was shortened by 4 bases and J by 5 bases, with 11 bases between the two germline ends. CDR3 coding DNA: TGTGCCAGCAGTGGGAGGGCCCGCGAGACCCAGTACTTC. Its translation is CASSGRARETQYF.

The chain joins TRBV5-1 to TRBJ2-2; D is unresolved. Trimming took 4 bases from V and 7 from J, leaving 8 bases between them. The germline gives CDR1 SGHRS, CDR2 YFSETQ. The CDR3 extends over 12 amino acids. The DNA for the CDR3 is TGCGCCAGCAGCCCTTCTAACGGGGAGCTGTTTTTT. Translated, it gives CASSPSNGELFF.

The V and J genes are TRBV4-1 and TRBJ1-4; TRBD1 might be the D (6 bases). V was pared by 5 bases and J by 1 base, with 17 bases between. This CDR3 is built from 17 residues. Germline V gene data show CDR1 as MGHRA and CDR2 as YSYEKL. CDR3 DNA: TGCGCCAGCAGCACCCAACAGGGACGAAGAACTAATGAAAAACTGTTTTTT. This encodes CASSTQQGRRTNEKLFF.

This clone was counted once. The rearrangement links TRBV13 to TRBJ2-1, with TRBD1 identical over 8 bases. This CDR3 is 15 amino acids long. V shed 5 bases, J shed 3 bases, and the junction held 6 bases outside the gene matches. Germline CDR1 and CDR2: PRHDT and FYEKMQ (reference sequence). The chain's CDR3 is CASSQGTGDYNEQFF. CDR3 sequence (DNA): TGTGCCAGCAGCCAAGGGACAGGAGACTACAATGAGCAGTTCTTC.

V and J are TRBV25-1 and TRBJ2-5; 7 nucleotides line up with TRBD2. J lost 1 base, V lost 1 base, and 0 bases had no gene match. Germline V gene lookup returns CDR1 MGHDK and CDR2 SYGVNS. CDR3 length equals 14 residues. CDR3 nucleotides: TGTGCCAGCAGTGAATCGGGAGGCCAAGAGACCCAGTACTTC. This gives the protein CASSESGGQETQYF.

This clone was recorded only once. The rearrangement joins TRBV4-1 to TRBJ2-7; possibly TRBD2 for D (6 bases). The CDR3 spans 15 residues. The germline V gene encodes CDR1 MGHRA and CDR2 YSYEKL. V dropped 1 base and J dropped 4 bases, with 14 bases sitting between them. CDR3 sequence reads: CASSQVGAGSYEQYF. CDR3 DNA: TGCGCCAGCAGCCAAGTAGGGGCGGGGAGTTACGAGCAGTACTTC.

This clone has just one count. The chain is built from TRBV27 and TRBJ1-5; tentatively, D is TRBD1 (5 bases). The CDR3 runs to 14 residues. Germline V lookup: CDR1 MNHEY, CDR2 SMNVEV (reference sequence). The V end was cut by 2 bases, the J end by 7 bases, with 12 bases between. The CDR3: CASSLGGFGQPQHF. In DNA, the CDR3 is TGTGCCAGCAGTTTAGGGGGGTTCGGGCAGCCCCAGCATTTT.

The chain combines TRBV6-6 with TRBJ2-7; perhaps TRBD2 as D (6 bases). The CDR3 totals 15 residues. The V and J ends lost 6 bases and 3 bases respectively, with 18 bases between them. Germline assignment: CDR1 MNHNY and CDR2 SVGAGI (reference sequence). The CDR3 DNA is TGTGCCAGCAGCCTGAGGGGCGGGGAGTACTACGAGCAGTACTTC. It translates to CASSLRGGEYYEQYF.

A word on this clone: Other nucleotide sequences in the sample specify the same CDR3. The V call is TRBV5-4, the J call TRBJ1-1, with 10 nucleotides matching TRBD1. The CDR3 is made up of 14 amino acids. V dropped 2 bases and J dropped 4; count of bases not matched to a gene: 2. In germline, CDR1 is SGHNT, CDR2 YYREEE (reference sequence). CDR3 protein: CASSLGQGGTEAFF. As DNA, the CDR3 is TGTGCCAGCAGCTTAGGACAGGGGGGCACTGAAGCTTTCTTT.

V is TRBV7-8 and J is TRBJ2-3, with 10 bases aligning to TRBD2. This CDR3 has 20 residues. V shed 3 bases, J shed 0 bases, and the junction held 15 bases outside the gene matches. The V gene's germline CDR1 is SGHVS and CDR2 FQNEAQ. For the CDR3, the DNA is TGTGCCAGCAGCTTCCCTGTGGGTAGCGGGGGGAAATCTAGCACAGATACGCAGTATTTT. Protein sequence: CASSFPVGSGGKSSTDTQYF.

The CDR3 reads CASSEYLGEPSGNTIYF. The CDR3 DNA is TGTGCCAGCAGTGAATATCTAGGCGAACCCTCTGGAAACACCATATATTTT. The chain couples TRBV25-1 to TRBJ1-3; the D is unclear. Looked up from germline, CDR1 is MGHDK and CDR2 is SYGVNS. This CDR3 region has 17 residues. Deletions cut 0 bases from V and 0 bases from J, with 12 bases between. Drawing the rest from reference TRBV25-1 and TRBJ1-3, the complete variable domain is EADIYQTPRYLVIGTGKKITLECSQTMGHDKMYWYQQDPGMELHLIHYSYGVNSTEKGDLSSESTVSRIRTEHFPLTLESARPSHTSQYLCASSEYLGEPSGNTIYFGEGSWLTVV.

This chain uses TRBV7-9 with TRBJ1-5, with 9 bases lining up with TRBD1. The CDR3 contains 15 residues. In germline, CDR1 is SEHNR, CDR2 FQNEAQ (reference sequence). The trim removed 5 bases at V and 3 bases at J, leaving 5 bases unmatched. The CDR3 reads CASSPGTGHNQPQHF. The CDR3 DNA sequence: TGTGCCAGCAGCCCGGGGACAGGGCACAATCAGCCCCAGCATTTT.

J is TRBJ1-1 and V is TRBV9; D unclear. The CDR3 loop spans 15 amino acids. V dropped 5 bases and J dropped 2 bases, with 16 bases sitting between them. Germline loops: CDR1 SGDLS, CDR2 YYNGEE. CDR3 loop: CASSEMEQPNTEAFF. In DNA form, the CDR3 reads TGTGCCAGCAGTGAGATGGAACAGCCAAACACTGAAGCTTTCTTT.

The rearrangement joins TRBV7-3 to TRBJ1-6; D call uncertain. Germline V gives CDR1 SGHTA, CDR2 FQGTGA. Trimming pared 3 bases from V and 0 bases from J, leaving 6 bases between. CDR3 length: 15 amino acids. This CDR3 reads CASSFFSSYNSPLHF. Written as DNA, the CDR3 is TGTGCCAGCAGCTTTTTCAGCTCCTATAATTCACCCCTCCACTTT. The full variable domain, its missing parts supplied by reference TRBV7-3 and TRBJ1-6, is GAGVSQTPSNKVTEKGKYVELRCDPISGHTALYWYRQSLGQGPEFLIYFQGTGAADDSGLPNDRFFAVRPEGSVSTLKIQRTERGDSAVYLCASSFFSSYNSPLHFGNGTRLTVT.

This clone was seen once. The chain employs TRBV19 and TRBJ2-2; 9 nucleotides match TRBD2. The CDR3 covers 15 residues. Germline V CDR1 and CDR2: LNHDA, SQIVND (reference sequence). The J segment lost 8 bases and the V segment lost 5 bases, leaving 9 bases of the junction unmatched. This chain's CDR3 is CASSDPSGRWGELFF. CDR3 DNA sequence: TGTGCCAGTAGTGACCCCAGCGGGAGGTGGGGGGAGCTGTTTTTT.

This clone was picked up one time. V gene TRBV4-1 combines with J gene TRBJ2-7, with a tentative D call TRBD1 (6 bases). The germline gives CDR1 MGHRA, CDR2 YSYEKL. Trimming left V 2 bases short and J 4 bases short, with 12 bases between. This CDR3 is 14 amino acids long. The CDR3 bases are TGCGCCAGCAGCCAATCGACAGGCCTTTACGAGCAGTACTTC. Encoded protein: CASSQSTGLYEQYF.

The chain links TRBV5-5 to TRBJ1-1; possibly TRBD1 for D (5 bases). Trimming shortened V by 4 bases and J by 1 base, and 11 bases separated the two germline ends. The V gene's germline CDR1 is SGHKS and CDR2 YYEKEE (reference sequence). The CDR3 contains 14 residues. CDR3: CASSLGTGNTEAFF. In DNA form, the CDR3 reads TGTGCCAGCAGCCTGGGTACAGGGAACACTGAAGCTTTCTTT. Full variable domain (outside the CDR3, taken from reference TRBV5-5 and TRBJ1-1): DAGVTQSPTHLIKTRGQQVTLRCSPISGHKSVSWYQQVLGQGPQFIFQYYEKEERGRGNFPDRFSARQFPNYSSELNVNALLLGDSALYLCASSLGTGNTEAFFGQGTRLTVV.

V is TRBV5-1 and J is TRBJ2-7; D gene ambiguous. The germline CDR1 and CDR2 sequences are SGHRS and YFSETQ. This CDR3 comprises 14 residues. Trimming removed 1 base at V and 0 bases at J, with 8 bases between. CDR3 in DNA: TGCGCCAGCAGCTTGTACTACGGCTCCTACGAGCAGTACTTC. It codes for CASSLYYGSYEQYF.

CDR3 coding DNA: TGTGCCAGCAGCTTAACCCCGTGGGCCTCAGATACGCAGTATTTT. This sequence encodes CASSLTPWASDTQYF. This chain joins TRBV27 and TRBJ2-3, with D unresolved. Trimming stripped 6 bases from V and 4 bases from J, with 17 bases between. Germline CDR1 reads MNHEY; CDR2 reads SMNVEV (reference sequence). The length of the CDR3 is 15 residues.

The rearrangement joins TRBV6-4 to TRBJ2-3; the D gene is possibly TRBD2 (7 bases). CDR3 length equals 17 residues. CDR1 and CDR2 (germline): MRHNA, SNTAGT. Trimming took off 0 bases at V and 1 base at J, with 14 bases between the two ends. The CDR3 is CASSDSIGGGGTDTQYF. Written as DNA, the CDR3 is TGTGCCAGCAGTGACTCGATTGGCGGGGGCGGCACAGATACGCAGTATTTT.

This rearrangement joins TRBV7-9 to TRBJ2-1, with 8 bases aligning to TRBD2. CDR1 is SEHNR and CDR2 is FQNEAQ in the germline V gene (reference sequence). The V and J ends lost 1 base and 7 bases, in that order; junction bases with no gene match: 12. CDR3 length: 17 residues. CDR3 protein: CASSLVGVGLAANEQFF. DNA for the CDR3: TGTGCCAGCAGCTTAGTAGGTGTCGGACTAGCAGCAAATGAGCAGTTCTTC.

J is TRBJ2-1 and V is TRBV27, with TRBD2 identical over 7 bases. CDR1 is MNHEY, CDR2 SMNVEV, per germline (reference sequence). CDR3 size: 15 residues. After removal of 8 bases from V and 0 bases from J, the junction contained 7 bases not matched to a gene. Written as DNA, the CDR3 is TGTGCCAGCGGTACCGGGGGGAGCTCCTACAATGAGCAGTTCTTC. Amino acid sequence: CASGTGGSSYNEQFF.